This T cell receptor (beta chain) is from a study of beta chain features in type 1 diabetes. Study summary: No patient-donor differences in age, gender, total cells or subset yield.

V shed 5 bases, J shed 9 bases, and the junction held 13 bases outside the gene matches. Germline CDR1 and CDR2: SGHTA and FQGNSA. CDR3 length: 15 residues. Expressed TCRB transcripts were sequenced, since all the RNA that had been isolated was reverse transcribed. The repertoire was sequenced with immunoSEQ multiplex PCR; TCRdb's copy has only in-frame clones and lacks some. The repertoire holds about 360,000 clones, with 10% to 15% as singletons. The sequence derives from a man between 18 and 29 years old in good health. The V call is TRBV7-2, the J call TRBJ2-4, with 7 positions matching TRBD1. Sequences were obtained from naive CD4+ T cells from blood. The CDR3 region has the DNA TGTGCCAGCAGCAAACGGACAGGAGAAGGGAGCATTCAGTACTTC. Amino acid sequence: CASSKRTGEGSIQYF. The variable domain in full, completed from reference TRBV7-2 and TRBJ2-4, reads GAGVSQSPSNKVTEKGKDVELRCDPISGHTALYWYRQSLGQGLEFLIYFQGNSAPDKSGLPSDRFSAERTGGSVSTLTIQRTQQEDSAVYLCASSKRTGEGSIQYFGAGTRLSVL.